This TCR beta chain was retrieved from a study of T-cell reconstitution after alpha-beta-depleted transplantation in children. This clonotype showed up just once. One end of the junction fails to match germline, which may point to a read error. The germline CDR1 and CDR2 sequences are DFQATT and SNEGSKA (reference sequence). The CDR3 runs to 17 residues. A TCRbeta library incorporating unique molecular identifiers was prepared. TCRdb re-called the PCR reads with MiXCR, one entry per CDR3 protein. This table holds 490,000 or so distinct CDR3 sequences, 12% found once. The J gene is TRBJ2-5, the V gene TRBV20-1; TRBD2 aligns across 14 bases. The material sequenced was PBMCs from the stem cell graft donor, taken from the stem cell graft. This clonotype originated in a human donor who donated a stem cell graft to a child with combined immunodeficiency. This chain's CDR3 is CSARGTSGRSVGETEYF. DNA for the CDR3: TGCAGTGCTAGGGGGACTAGCGGGAGAAGTGTAGGCGAGACCGAGTACTTC.